This TCR beta chain was profiled in a study of tumor-infiltrating lymphocytes in primary liver carcinoma. Study in general: Tumor staging was T1-T3 N0M0; sizes spanned about 4.2 to 11 cm across. Sample yields, roughly 3.65 to 8 million productive TCRbeta reads, were similar across the tissue types.

The length of the CDR3 is 15 residues. Trimming removed 4 bases from V and 3 bases from J, with 14 bases in between. A constant-region primer served to make TCR beta cDNA from about 490 ng total RNA. The TCR beta library was amplified through three nested multiplex PCR rounds in a modified ARM-PCR procedure. The study ran its first two PCR rounds for around 9 cycles each, using TRBV1-TRBV30 forward primers and a C-beta reverse primer. TCRdb reprocessed the multiplex PCR reads via MiXCR and lists one record per CDR3 protein. The table lists a few hundred thousand distinct CDR3 sequences, around 50% of them singletons. They got blood RNA out of unsorted whole blood and also pulled out germline DNA. They drew about 4 milliliters of peripheral blood before surgery.

The chain recombines TRBV12-3 or TRBV12-4 with TRBJ2-3; D possibly uses TRBD1 or TRBD2 (5 bases each). Sequenced input: peripheral blood. This TCR came from a woman aged 25-40 years with primary liver carcinoma and hepatitis B virus infection. CDR3 in amino acids: CASSWFGAATDTQYF. CDR3 nucleotides: TGTGCCAGCAGTTGGTTCGGGGCGGCGACAGATACGCAGTATTTT.